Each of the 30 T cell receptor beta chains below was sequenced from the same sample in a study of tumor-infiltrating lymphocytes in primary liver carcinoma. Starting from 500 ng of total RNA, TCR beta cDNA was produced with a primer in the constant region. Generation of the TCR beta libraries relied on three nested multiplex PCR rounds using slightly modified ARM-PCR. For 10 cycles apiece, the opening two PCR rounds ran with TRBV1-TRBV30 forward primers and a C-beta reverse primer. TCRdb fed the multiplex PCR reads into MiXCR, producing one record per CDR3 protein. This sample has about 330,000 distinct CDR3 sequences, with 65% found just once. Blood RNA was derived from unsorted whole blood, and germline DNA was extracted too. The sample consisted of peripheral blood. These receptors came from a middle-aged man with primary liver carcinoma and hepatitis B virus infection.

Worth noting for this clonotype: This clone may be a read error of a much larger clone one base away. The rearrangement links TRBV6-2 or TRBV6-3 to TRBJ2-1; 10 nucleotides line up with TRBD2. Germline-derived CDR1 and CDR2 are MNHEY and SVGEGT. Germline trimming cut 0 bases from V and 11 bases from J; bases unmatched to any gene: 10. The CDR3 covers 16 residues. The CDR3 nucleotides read TGTGCCAGCAGTTACTCCCCTAGCGGGAGTCTTAATAAGCAGTTCTTC. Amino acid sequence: CASSYSPSGSLNKQFF.

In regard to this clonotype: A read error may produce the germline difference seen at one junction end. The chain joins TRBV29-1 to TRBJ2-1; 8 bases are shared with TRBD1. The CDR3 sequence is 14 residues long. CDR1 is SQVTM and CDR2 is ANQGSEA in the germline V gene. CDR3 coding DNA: TGCAACGTTGAAAGGGGACAGGCCTACAACGAGCAGTTCTTC. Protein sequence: CNVERGQAYNEQFF.

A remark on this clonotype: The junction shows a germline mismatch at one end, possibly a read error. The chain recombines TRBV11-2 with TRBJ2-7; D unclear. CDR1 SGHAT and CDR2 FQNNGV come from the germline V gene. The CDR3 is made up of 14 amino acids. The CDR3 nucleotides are TGTGCCTGCAGCCTAGTATGGGGCTCCTACGAGCAGTACTTC. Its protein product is CACSLVWGSYEQYF.

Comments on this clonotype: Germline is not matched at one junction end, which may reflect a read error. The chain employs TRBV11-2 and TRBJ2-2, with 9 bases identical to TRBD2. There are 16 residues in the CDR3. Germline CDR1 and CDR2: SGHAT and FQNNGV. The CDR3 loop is CPSSPIAGEPPWELFF. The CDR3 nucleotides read TGTCCCAGCAGCCCAATAGCGGGAGAGCCCCCCTGGGAGCTGTTTTTT.

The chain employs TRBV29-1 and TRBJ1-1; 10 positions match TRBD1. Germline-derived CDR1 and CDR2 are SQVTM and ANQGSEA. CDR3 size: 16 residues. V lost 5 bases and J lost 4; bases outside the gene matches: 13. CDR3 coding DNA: TGCAGCGTTTCGATCGGACAGGGGGTGCTTAGCACTGAAGCTTTCTTT. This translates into CSVSIGQGVLSTEAFF.

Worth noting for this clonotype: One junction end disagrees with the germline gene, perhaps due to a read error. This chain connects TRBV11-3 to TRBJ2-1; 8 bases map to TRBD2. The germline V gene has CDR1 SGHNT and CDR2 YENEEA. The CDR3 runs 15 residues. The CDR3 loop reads CTSSLEGTSANEQLF. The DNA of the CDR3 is TGTACCAGCAGCTTAGAGGGGACTAGTGCCAATGAGCAGCTCTTC.

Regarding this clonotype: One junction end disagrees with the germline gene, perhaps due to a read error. DNA for the CDR3: TGTGCCAGCAGCTTTAGATTTGTAACCGAGCAGAACACCGGGGGGCTGTTTTTT. This translates into CASSFRFVTEQNTGGLFF. J is TRBJ2-2 and V is TRBV11-2; D is possibly TRBD2 (6 bases). Germline loops: CDR1 SGHAT, CDR2 FQNNGV. The CDR3 runs 18 residues.

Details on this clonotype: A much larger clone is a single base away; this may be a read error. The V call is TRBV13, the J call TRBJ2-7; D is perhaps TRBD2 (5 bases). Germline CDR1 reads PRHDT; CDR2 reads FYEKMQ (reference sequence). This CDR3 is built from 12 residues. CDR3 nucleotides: TGTGTCAGCAGCGGCTCGGTCGGCGAGCAGTACTTC. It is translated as CVSSGSVGEQYF.

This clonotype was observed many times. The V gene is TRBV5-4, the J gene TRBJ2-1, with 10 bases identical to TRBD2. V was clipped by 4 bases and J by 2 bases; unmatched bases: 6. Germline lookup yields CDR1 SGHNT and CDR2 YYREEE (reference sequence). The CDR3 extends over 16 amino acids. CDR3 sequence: CASSLRLAGAYNEQFF. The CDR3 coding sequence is TGTGCCAGCAGCCTGAGGCTAGCGGGAGCCTACAATGAGCAGTTCTTC. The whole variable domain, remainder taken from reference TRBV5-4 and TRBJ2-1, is ETGVTQSPTHLIKTRGQQVTLRCSSQSGHNTVSWYQQALGQGPQFIFQYYREEENGRGNFPPRFSGLQFPNYSSELNVNALELDDSALYLCASSLRLAGAYNEQFFGPGTRLTVL.

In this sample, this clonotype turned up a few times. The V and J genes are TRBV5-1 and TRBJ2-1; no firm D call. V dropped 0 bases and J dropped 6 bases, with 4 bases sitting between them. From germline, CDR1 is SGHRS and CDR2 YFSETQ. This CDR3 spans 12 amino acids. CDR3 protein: CASSLEINEQFF. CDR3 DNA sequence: TGCGCCAGCAGCTTGGAAATCAATGAGCAGTTCTTC. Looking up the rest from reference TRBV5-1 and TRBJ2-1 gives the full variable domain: KAGVTQTPRYLIKTRGQQVTLSCSPISGHRSVSWYQQTPGQGLQFLFEYFSETQRNKGNFPGRFSGRQFSNSRSEMNVSTLELGDSALYLCASSLEINEQFFGPGTRLTVL.

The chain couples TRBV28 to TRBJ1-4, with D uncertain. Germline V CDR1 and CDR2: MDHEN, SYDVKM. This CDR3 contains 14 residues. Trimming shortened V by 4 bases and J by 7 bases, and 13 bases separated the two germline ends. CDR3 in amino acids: CASSSTPPAEKLFF. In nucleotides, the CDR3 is TGTGCCAGCAGTTCCACCCCCCCGGCTGAAAAACTGTTTTTT.

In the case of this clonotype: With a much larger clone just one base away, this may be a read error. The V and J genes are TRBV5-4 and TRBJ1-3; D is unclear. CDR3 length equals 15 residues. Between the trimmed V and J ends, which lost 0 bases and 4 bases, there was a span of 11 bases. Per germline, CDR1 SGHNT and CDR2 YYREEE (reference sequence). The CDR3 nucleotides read TGTGCCAGCAGCTTGGCTCGGACGGGAGGAAACACCATATATTTT. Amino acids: CASSLARTGGNTIYF. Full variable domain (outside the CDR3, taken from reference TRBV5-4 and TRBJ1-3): ETGVTQSPTHLIKTRGQQVTLRCSSQSGHNTVSWYQQALGQGPQFIFQYYREEENGRGNFPPRFSGLQFPNYSSELNVNALELDDSALYLCASSLARTGGNTIYFGEGSWLTVV.

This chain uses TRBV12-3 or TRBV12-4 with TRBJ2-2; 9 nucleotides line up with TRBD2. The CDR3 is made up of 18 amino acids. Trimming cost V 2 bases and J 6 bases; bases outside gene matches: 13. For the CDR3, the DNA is TGTGCCAGCAGTTTATACCACCTCATTAGCGGGAGCGCCGGGGAGCTGTTTTTT. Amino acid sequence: CASSLYHLISGSAGELFF.

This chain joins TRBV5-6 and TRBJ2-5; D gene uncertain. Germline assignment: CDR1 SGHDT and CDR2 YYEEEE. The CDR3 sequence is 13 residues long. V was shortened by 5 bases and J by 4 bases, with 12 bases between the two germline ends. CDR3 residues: CASSLGSTETQYF. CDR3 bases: TGTGCCAGCAGTTTAGGGTCTACAGAGACCCAGTACTTC. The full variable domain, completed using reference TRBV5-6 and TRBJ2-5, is DAGVTQSPTHLIKTRGQQVTLRCSPKSGHDTVSWYQQALGQGPQFIFQYYEEEERQRGNFPDRFSGHQFPNYSSELNVNALLLGDSALYLCASSLGSTETQYFGPGTRLLVL.

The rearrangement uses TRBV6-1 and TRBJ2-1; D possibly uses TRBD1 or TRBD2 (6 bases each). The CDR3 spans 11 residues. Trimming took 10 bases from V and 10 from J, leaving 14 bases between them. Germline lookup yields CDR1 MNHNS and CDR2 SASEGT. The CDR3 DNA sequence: TGTGCCATCACGGGGGCAAGGGAGCAGTTCTTC. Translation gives CAITGAREQFF.

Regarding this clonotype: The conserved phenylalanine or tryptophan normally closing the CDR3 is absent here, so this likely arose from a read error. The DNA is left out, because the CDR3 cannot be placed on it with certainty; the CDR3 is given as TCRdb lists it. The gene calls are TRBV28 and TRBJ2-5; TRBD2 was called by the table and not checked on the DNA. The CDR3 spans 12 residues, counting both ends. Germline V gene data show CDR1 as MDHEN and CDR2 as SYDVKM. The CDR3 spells CASSLGTSGVDL.

The CDR3: CASSELDRDQPQHF. CDR3 in DNA: TGTGCCAGCAGTGAATTGGATCGAGATCAGCCCCAGCATTTT. The J gene is TRBJ1-5, the V gene TRBV6-1; D remains ambiguous. Germline V gene sequence: CDR1 MNHNS, CDR2 SASEGT. Deletions cut 2 bases from V and 5 bases from J, with 10 bases between. The CDR3 is 14 amino acids.

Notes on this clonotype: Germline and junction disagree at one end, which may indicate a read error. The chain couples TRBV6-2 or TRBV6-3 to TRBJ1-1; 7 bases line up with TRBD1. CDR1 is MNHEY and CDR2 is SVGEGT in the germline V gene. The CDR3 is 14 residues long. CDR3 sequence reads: CDSSPTGTNTEAFF. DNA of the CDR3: TGTGACAGCAGCCCGACAGGGACGAACACTGAGGCTTTCTTT.

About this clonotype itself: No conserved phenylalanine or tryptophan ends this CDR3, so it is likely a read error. CDR3 sequence reads: CASSLSDSSLHI. The CDR3 DNA reads TGTGCCAGCAGCTTATCGGATTCATCCCTCCACATT. The chain has TRBV11-2 and TRBJ1-6; the D is unclear. CDR3 length equals 12 residues. Germline V gene sequence: CDR1 SGHAT, CDR2 FQNNGV.

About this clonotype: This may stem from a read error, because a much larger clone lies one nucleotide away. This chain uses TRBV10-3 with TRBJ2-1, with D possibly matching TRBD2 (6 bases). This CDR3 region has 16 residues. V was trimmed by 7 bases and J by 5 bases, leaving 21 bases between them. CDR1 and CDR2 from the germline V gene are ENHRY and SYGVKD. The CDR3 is CAINDKRSGVDNEQFF. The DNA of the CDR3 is TGTGCCATCAATGATAAGAGGTCGGGAGTCGACAATGAGCAGTTCTTC.

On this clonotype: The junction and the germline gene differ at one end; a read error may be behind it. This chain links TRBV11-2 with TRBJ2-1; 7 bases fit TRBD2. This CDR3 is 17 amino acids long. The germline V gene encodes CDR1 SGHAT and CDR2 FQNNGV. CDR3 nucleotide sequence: TGTGCTAGCAGCTTGCGCCTTACTAGCGCCTCCTACAAGGTGCAGTTCTTC. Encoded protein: CASSLRLTSASYKVQFF. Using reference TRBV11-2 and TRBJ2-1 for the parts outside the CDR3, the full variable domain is EAGVAQSPRYKIIEKRQSVAFWCNPISGHATLYWYQQILGQGPKLLIQFQNNGVVDDSQLPKDRFSAERLKGVDSTLKIQPAKLEDSAVYLCASSLRLTSASYKVQFFGPGTRLTVL.

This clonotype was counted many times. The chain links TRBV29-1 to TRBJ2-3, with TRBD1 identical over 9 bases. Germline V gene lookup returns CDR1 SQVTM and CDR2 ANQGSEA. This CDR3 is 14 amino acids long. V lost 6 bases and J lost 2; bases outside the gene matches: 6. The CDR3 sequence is CSVDGQGTTDTQYF. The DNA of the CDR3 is TGCAGCGTGGATGGACAGGGGACCACAGATACGCAGTATTTT.

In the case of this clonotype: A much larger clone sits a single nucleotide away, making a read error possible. The CDR3 is CARSQDYGGAETQYF. The CDR3 DNA follows: TGTGCCAGAAGCCAAGATTACGGGGGCGCGGAGACCCAGTACTTC. This chain links TRBV4-2 with TRBJ2-5, with D possibly called TRBD1 or TRBD2 (6 bases each). The CDR3 contains 15 residues. From germline, CDR1 is LGHNA and CDR2 YNFKEQ.

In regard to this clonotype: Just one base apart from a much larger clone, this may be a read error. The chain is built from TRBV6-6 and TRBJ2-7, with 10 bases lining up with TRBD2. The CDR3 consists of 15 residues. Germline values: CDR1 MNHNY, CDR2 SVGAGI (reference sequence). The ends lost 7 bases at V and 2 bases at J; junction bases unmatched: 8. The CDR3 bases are TGTGCCAGCAACGGGACTAGCGTCCCAACCTACGAGCAGTACTTC. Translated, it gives CASNGTSVPTYEQYF.

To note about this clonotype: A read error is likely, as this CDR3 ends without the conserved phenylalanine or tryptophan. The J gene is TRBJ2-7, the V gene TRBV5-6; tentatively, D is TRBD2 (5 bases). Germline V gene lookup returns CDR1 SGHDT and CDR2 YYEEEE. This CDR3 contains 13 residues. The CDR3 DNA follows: TGTGCCAGCAGCTCGGGAAACTCCTACGGGCAGTACTTA. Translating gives CASSSGNSYGQYL.

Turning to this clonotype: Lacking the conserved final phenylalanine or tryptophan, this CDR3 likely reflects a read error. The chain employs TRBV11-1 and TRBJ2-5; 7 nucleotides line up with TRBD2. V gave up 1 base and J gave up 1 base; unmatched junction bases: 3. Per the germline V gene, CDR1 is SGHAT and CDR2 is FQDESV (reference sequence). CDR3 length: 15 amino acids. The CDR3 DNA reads TGTGCCAGCAGCTTAGGGGCTAGCGGCCAAGAGACCCAGTACTTA. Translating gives CASSLGASGQETQYL.

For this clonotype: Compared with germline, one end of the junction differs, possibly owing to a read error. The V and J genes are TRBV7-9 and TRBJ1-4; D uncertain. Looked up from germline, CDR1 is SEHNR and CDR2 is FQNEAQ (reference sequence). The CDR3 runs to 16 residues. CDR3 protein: CASSLDSPATNEKMFF. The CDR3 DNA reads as TGTGCCAGCAGCTTAGACAGTCCTGCAACTAATGAAAAAATGTTTTTT.

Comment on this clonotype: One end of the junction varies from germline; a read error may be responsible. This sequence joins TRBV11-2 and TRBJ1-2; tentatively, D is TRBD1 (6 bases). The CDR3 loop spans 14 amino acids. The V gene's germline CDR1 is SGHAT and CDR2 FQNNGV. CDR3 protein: CASSPRTASYGCTF. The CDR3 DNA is TGTGCCAGCAGCCCGCGGACAGCTAGCTATGGCTGCACCTTC.

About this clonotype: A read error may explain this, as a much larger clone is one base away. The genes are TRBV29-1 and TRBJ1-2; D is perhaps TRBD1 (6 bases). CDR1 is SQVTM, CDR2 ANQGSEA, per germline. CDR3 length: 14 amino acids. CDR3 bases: TGCATCGCCCAAACAGGGTGGTCTAACTATGGCTACACCTTC. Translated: CIAQTGWSNYGYTF.

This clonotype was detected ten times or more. As DNA, the CDR3 is TGTGCCAGCAGTTACGCGGGGGGGGCGGCCCGGGCTGTTGAGCAGTACTTC. It is translated as CASSYAGGAARAVEQYF. V usage is TRBV6-5 and J usage is TRBJ2-7; the match to TRBD2 covers 9 bases. Per germline, CDR1 MNHEY and CDR2 SVGAGI. Trimming cost V 2 bases and J 7 bases; bases outside gene matches: 15. This CDR3 has 17 amino acids.